The rows below give T cell receptor beta chains drawn from one sample of a study of radiotherapy plus CTLA-4 blockade in lung cancer. Data came from immunoSEQ multiplex PCR; TCRdb stores just in-frame clones and leaves some out. The sample lists around 80,000 clones, under 85% occurring once. The specimen comprised peripheral blood, sampled from a patient treated with radiotherapy plus ipilimumab. Receptors were obtained from a human donor with non-small cell lung cancer who had stable disease on radiotherapy plus ipilimumab. Both conserved end residues are part of each CDR3. Rows give clone size only sometimes, using once, few, many, or a class for an expanded clone.

V gene	clone size	J gene	CDR3 protein
TRBV9	.	TRBJ1-5	CASSVGPVNQPQHF
TRBV19	few	TRBJ1-1	CASSAWGLEAFF
TRBV6-1	.	TRBJ1-1	CASSVGTANTEAFF
TRBV6-6	.	TRBJ2-7	CASTSGTYEQYF
TRBV15	.	TRBJ2-3	CATSRGGVAGSTDTQYF
TRBV7-3	.	TRBJ2-5	CASSRDGPGETQYF
TRBV11-2	.	TRBJ2-6	CASSFSAGANVLTF
TRBV2	.	TRBJ1-2	CASSDSPRYGYTF
TRBV11-2	.	TRBJ1-2	CASSLAGFDYGYTF
TRBV11-2	few	TRBJ2-1	CASSPGLASYEQFF
TRBV19	few	TRBJ1-3	CASRRQGSGNTIYF
TRBV6-1	.	TRBJ1-5	CASSDSGVYSNQPQHF
TRBV30	.	TRBJ2-1	CAWNDGRSYNEQFF
TRBV7-6	.	TRBJ1-1	CASSLGGVLTEAFF
TRBV29-1	.	TRBJ1-2	CSVPDRKYGYTF
TRBV9	once	TRBJ2-5	CASSVSSSGLTETQYF
TRBV11-2	.	TRBJ1-5	CASSSGGLGNQPQHF
TRBV19	once	TRBJ2-2	CASRWGGGSTGELFF
TRBV9	.	TRBJ2-5	CASSGLSGKETQYF
TRBV10-2	.	TRBJ1-1	CASTEGGTEAFF
TRBV2	.	TRBJ1-2	CASKVGKPTNYGYTF
TRBV15	.	TRBJ1-5	CATSRPSGTGYSNQPQHF
TRBV10-2	few	TRBJ2-1	CASSHGGSYNEQFF
TRBV19	.	TRBJ2-5	CASSIDAPGLAGQETQYF
TRBV4-1	.	TRBJ2-1	CASSQDRGGGKQFF
TRBV11-3	.	TRBJ1-5	CASSLDHSGQGWYGNQPQHF
TRBV28	.	TRBJ1-3	CASSLRGTFSGNTIYF
TRBV6-1	once	TRBJ2-1	CASSEVERGVNEQFF
TRBV4-1	.	TRBJ2-2	CASSNDRAWNTGELFF
TRBV4-1	.	TRBJ1-5	CASSQDAPSYSNQPQHF
TRBV5-1	.	TRBJ2-1	CASSIGRLAGGRDNEQFF
TRBV9	.	TRBJ1-3	CASSVGGYSGNTIYF
TRBV10-3	.	TRBJ2-3	CAISGDRPSGDTQYF
TRBV2	.	TRBJ2-1	CASRPAGAYNEQFF
TRBV28	.	TRBJ1-5	CASSPGNPDWNQPQHF
TRBV14	.	TRBJ2-7	CASSQVTVEQYF
TRBV10-1	.	TRBJ2-3	CASSESVGGAEDTQYF
TRBV5-1	.	TRBJ2-1	CASSLWLGNEQFF
TRBV6-5	.	TRBJ1-1	CASSYAGNTEAFF
TRBV4-2	once	TRBJ2-7	CASSQEVWAPGTYEQYF
TRBV21-1	.	TRBJ1-5	CASSSRGGGESSNQPQHF
TRBV30	.	TRBJ2-3	CAWSAGPVGTDTQYF
TRBV2	.	TRBJ1-2	CASKIRGGDGYTF